A single sample gave rise to the 24 T cell receptor beta chains below, sequenced in a study of identical twins. Each CDR3 protein gets one entry after TCRdb re-called the 5' RACE reads with MiXCR. The sample lists 400,000 to 500,000 distinct CDR3 sequences; approximately 14% were seen once. In addition, the sample was reused for a study of yellow fever vaccine responses in identical twins.

The source material was CD4+ T cells sorted from blood. The receptors originated from a woman between 18 and 30 years old in good health.

The gene calls are TRBV6-2 or TRBV6-3 and TRBJ2-7; 8 bases line up with TRBD2. CDR1 is MNHEY, CDR2 SVGEGT, per germline. The ends lost 7 bases at V and 2 bases at J; junction bases unmatched: 10. The CDR3 is made up of 15 amino acids. The CDR3 sequence: CASINPGLVTYEQYF. DNA for the CDR3: TGTGCCAGCATCAACCCGGGACTAGTTACCTACGAGCAGTACTTC.

In its sample, this clonotype was seen many times. The chain links TRBV12-3 or TRBV12-4 to TRBJ2-5, with TRBD1 as a possible D gene (6 bases). V lost 6 bases, J lost 5 bases, and 10 bases lay in between. The CDR3 sequence is 12 residues long. CDR3 nucleotides: TGTGCCAGCAGACAGGGCGGGGAGACCCAGTACTTC. This sequence encodes CASRQGGETQYF.

The chain uses TRBV7-6 and TRBJ2-5; TRBD2 matches at 10 bases. The J segment lost 2 bases and the V segment lost 3 bases, leaving 3 bases of the junction unmatched. CDR3 length: 15 residues. Germline CDR1 and CDR2: SGHVS and FNYEAQ. The CDR3 DNA follows: TGTGCCAGCAGCTTTACGGGACTAGCGCAAGAGACCCAGTACTTC. Its translation: CASSFTGLAQETQYF.

The sample holds many counts of this clonotype. J is TRBJ2-1 and V is TRBV5-6, with D possibly being TRBD2 (6 bases). The CDR3 contains 16 residues. V was shortened by 2 bases and J by 1 base, with 13 bases between the two germline ends. Germline loops: CDR1 SGHDT, CDR2 YYEEEE. The CDR3 protein is CASSLGQRASYNEQFF. CDR3 in DNA: TGTGCCAGCAGCTTAGGGCAGCGGGCATCCTACAATGAGCAGTTCTTC.

This clonotype was counted between two and nine times. The chain links TRBV9 to TRBJ2-1; D is perhaps TRBD2 (6 bases). This CDR3 region has 14 residues. Germline V gives CDR1 SGDLS, CDR2 YYNGEE. Trimming shortened V by 0 bases and J by 5 bases, and 9 bases separated the two germline ends. CDR3 region: CASSVGGVDNEQFF. The DNA of the CDR3 is TGTGCCAGCAGCGTAGGCGGGGTGGACAATGAGCAGTTCTTC.

V is TRBV15 and J is TRBJ2-4, with D maybe TRBD2 (5 bases). The V gene lost 4 bases and the J gene lost 1 base, with 14 bases spanning the gap. Germline assignment: CDR1 LNHNV and CDR2 YYDKDF (reference sequence). This CDR3 has 16 amino acids. CDR3 residues: CATSTAGRPAKNIQYF. In DNA form, the CDR3 reads TGTGCCACCAGCACCGCGGGCAGACCGGCCAAAAACATTCAGTACTTC. The whole variable domain, filled in from reference TRBV15 and TRBJ2-4, reads DAMVIQNPRYQVTQFGKPVTLSCSQTLNHNVMYWYQQKSSQAPKLLFHYYDKDFNNEADTPDNFQSRRPNTSFCFLDIRSPGLGDTAMYLCATSTAGRPAKNIQYFGAGTRLSVL.

The chain links TRBV20-1 to TRBJ1-5, with TRBD1 matching over 8 bases. Germline CDR1 is DFQATT and CDR2 is SNEGSKA (reference sequence). This CDR3 has 14 residues. The V gene end was trimmed by 3 bases and the J gene end by 3 bases; junction bases not matched to a gene: 4. The CDR3 nucleotides read TGCAGTGCTAGGGGGGGACAGGCCAATCAGCCCCAGCATTTT. It specifies CSARGGQANQPQHF.

This clonotype was picked up a small number of times. The chain employs TRBV7-9 and TRBJ2-3; unclear D gene. The V gene lost 2 bases and the J gene lost 0 bases, with 9 bases spanning the gap. Germline V gives CDR1 SEHNR, CDR2 FQNEAQ (reference sequence). This CDR3 comprises 15 residues. The CDR3 sequence is CASSLRQTSTDTQYF. CDR3 coding DNA: TGTGCCAGCAGCTTACGGCAAACTAGCACAGATACGCAGTATTTT.

This sequence joins TRBV5-1 and TRBJ2-5, with unresolved D. CDR3 length: 14 amino acids. V lost 0 bases to trimming and J lost 7 bases, with 13 bases between them. The germline V gene encodes CDR1 SGHRS and CDR2 YFSETQ. The CDR3 spells CASSLEAAWGTQYF. CDR3 DNA sequence: TGCGCCAGCAGCTTGGAGGCTGCTTGGGGGACCCAGTACTTC.

The chain links TRBV7-2 to TRBJ2-5, with 8 bases lining up with TRBD1. Germline values: CDR1 SGHTA, CDR2 FQGNSA. The trim removed 7 bases at V and 0 bases at J, leaving 4 bases unmatched. The CDR3 is made up of 14 amino acids. The CDR3 DNA sequence: TGTGCCAGCACCCAGGGGGCGGACCAAGAGACCCAGTACTTC. Translated, it gives CASTQGADQETQYF.

The chain employs TRBV27 and TRBJ1-6, with 10 bases fitting TRBD1. The V gene's germline CDR1 is MNHEY and CDR2 SMNVEV (reference sequence). This CDR3 has 14 residues. V shed 6 bases and J 7 bases; nucleotides not matched to a gene: 3. The CDR3 DNA reads as TGTGCCAGCAGACCGACAGGGGGCAATTCACCCCTCCACTTT. Translating it yields CASRPTGGNSPLHF.

This clonotype was observed a few times. The V gene is TRBV7-9, the J gene TRBJ2-1; 8 positions agree with TRBD2. This CDR3 comprises 15 residues. J lost 2 bases, V lost 5 bases, and 5 bases had no gene match. CDR1 SEHNR and CDR2 FQNEAQ come from the germline V gene (reference sequence). The CDR3 DNA follows: TGTGCCAGCAGCCCAAGCGGGAGTGCCTACAATGAGCAGTTCTTC. Translation: CASSPSGSAYNEQFF.

The rearrangement links TRBV2 to TRBJ2-1; TRBD1 might be the D (6 bases). Looked up from germline, CDR1 is SNHLY and CDR2 is FYNNEI. V shed 3 bases and J shed 2 bases, with 11 bases lying between them. The CDR3 sequence is 15 residues long. This CDR3 is CASSDGQRTYNEQFF. Here the CDR3 DNA reads TGTGCCAGCAGTGATGGACAGCGAACCTACAATGAGCAGTTCTTC.

This clonotype was seen ten or more times. The chain has TRBV12-3 or TRBV12-4 and TRBJ2-2; D assignment may be TRBD1 or TRBD2 (5 bases each). Deletions cut 6 bases from V and 4 bases from J, with 12 bases between. The CDR3 loop spans 14 amino acids. The DNA of the CDR3 is TGTGCCAGCAGCTTACTTGGGGGCACCGGGGAGCTGTTTTTT. Its protein product is CASSLLGGTGELFF.

The chain couples TRBV15 to TRBJ1-3; D gene uncertain. The CDR3 sequence is 14 residues long. Trimming removed 1 base at V and 0 bases at J, with 4 bases between. CDR1 LNHNV and CDR2 YYDKDF come from the germline V gene (reference sequence). The CDR3 sequence: CATSRGSSGNTIYF. CDR3 sequence (DNA): TGTGCCACCAGCAGAGGGAGCTCTGGAAACACCATATATTTT.

This clonotype appeared a single time. The rearrangement links TRBV29-1 to TRBJ2-5; TRBD2 matches at 8 bases. The CDR3 loop spans 11 amino acids. Germline V CDR1 and CDR2: SQVTM, ANQGSEA. The CDR3 sequence is CAGGTQETQYF. The CDR3 DNA reads TGCGCGGGGGGCACACAAGAGACCCAGTACTTC. The full variable domain, its missing parts supplied by reference TRBV29-1 and TRBJ2-5, is SAVISQKPSRDICQRGTSLTIQCQVDSQVTMMFWYRQQPGQSLTLIATANQGSEATYESGFVIDKFPISRPNLTFSTLTVSNMSPEDSSIYLCAGGTQETQYFGPGTRLLVL.

This clonotype has more than one count but fewer than ten. The V call is TRBV19, the J call TRBJ2-3; D might be TRBD2 (5 bases). In germline, CDR1 is LNHDA, CDR2 SQIVND (reference sequence). This CDR3 has 16 residues. V gave up 3 bases and J gave up 2 bases, with 15 bases separating them. The CDR3 spells CASSMAGGLATDTQYF. In DNA form, the CDR3 reads TGTGCCAGTAGTATGGCCGGCGGACTGGCCACAGATACGCAGTATTTT. Complete variable domain (other parts from reference TRBV19 and TRBJ2-3): DGGITQSPKYLFRKEGQNVTLSCEQNLNHDAMYWYRQDPGQGLRLIYYSQIVNDFQKGDIAEGYSVSREKKESFPLTVTSAQKNPTAFYLCASSMAGGLATDTQYFGPGTRLTVL.

This clonotype turned up a few times. This rearrangement joins TRBV12-3 or TRBV12-4 to TRBJ2-2, with 7 bases that match TRBD2. Trimming removed 10 bases from V and 0 bases from J; junction bases left unmatched: 8. This CDR3 spans 15 amino acids. CDR3 bases: TGTGCCACCCTGGGGGGGGGGGCGAACACCGGGGAGCTGTTTTTT. Protein sequence: CATLGGGANTGELFF.

The sample holds a few counts of this clonotype. The J gene is TRBJ2-3, the V gene TRBV24-1, with 9 bases fitting TRBD2. Germline values: CDR1 KGHDR, CDR2 SFDVKD. Trimming at V came to 5 bases and at J to 3 bases, leaving 8 bases not matched to a gene. CDR3 length equals 16 residues. The CDR3 here is CATSASGLAGTDTQYF. CDR3 in DNA: TGTGCCACCAGTGCATCGGGACTAGCTGGTACAGATACGCAGTATTTT.

This clonotype was seen just once. The V gene is TRBV2, the J gene TRBJ1-1, with D possibly matching TRBD1 (6 bases). The germline CDR1 and CDR2 sequences are SNHLY and FYNNEI. The V gene lost 6 bases and the J gene lost 6 bases, with 17 bases spanning the gap. The CDR3 consists of 14 residues. The DNA of the CDR3 is TGTGCCAGCAGGGCCGTACAGGGATTGGCTGAAGCTTTCTTT. Translation: CASRAVQGLAEAFF. The variable domain in full, with the rest retrieved from reference TRBV2 and TRBJ1-1, is EPEVTQTPSHQVTQMGQEVILRCVPISNHLYFYWYRQILGQKVEFLVSFYNNEISEKSEIFDDQFSVERPDGSNFTLKIRSTKLEDSAMYFCASRAVQGLAEAFFGQGTRLTVV.

The chain joins TRBV6-1 to TRBJ2-5; possibly TRBD2 for D (6 bases). Germline loops: CDR1 MNHNS, CDR2 SASEGT. Trimming left V 6 bases short and J 1 base short, with 15 bases between. The CDR3 consists of 15 residues. CDR3 in DNA: TGTGCCAGCAGGGGGGGTAGCGGTATCCAAGAGACCCAGTACTTC. Encoded protein: CASRGGSGIQETQYF.

This clonotype was found a few times. The chain joins TRBV20-1 to TRBJ1-1; 11 nucleotides line up with TRBD1. Germline values: CDR1 DFQATT, CDR2 SNEGSKA (reference sequence). The CDR3 loop spans 16 amino acids. V shed 6 bases and J 4 bases; nucleotides not matched to a gene: 13. The CDR3 DNA is TGCAGTGCCCACGGACAGGGGGCGTCCAGGAGCACTGAAGCTTTCTTT. This encodes CSAHGQGASRSTEAFF.

This clonotype was observed at least ten times. CDR3 region: CATRKATNEKLFF. Written as DNA, the CDR3 is TGTGCCACCCGGAAGGCAACTAATGAAAAACTGTTTTTT. The chain recombines TRBV25-1 with TRBJ1-4; D gene ambiguous. This CDR3 contains 13 residues. Germline lookup yields CDR1 MGHDK and CDR2 SYGVNS. Trimming took 10 bases from V and 0 from J, leaving 9 bases between them.

The chain recombines TRBV28 with TRBJ2-7; D is unresolved. The CDR3 length is 15 residues. Trimming removed 2 bases at V and 4 bases at J, with 15 bases between. Germline V gene data show CDR1 as MDHEN and CDR2 as SYDVKM. Written as DNA, the CDR3 is TGTGCCAGCAGTTTACCGAAGGACGGTAATTACGAGCAGTACTTC. Its translation is CASSLPKDGNYEQYF.